A single sample is the source of the 25 T cell receptor beta chains below, sequenced in a study of blood T cell repertoires in COVID-19. Using immunoSEQ multiplex PCR, the repertoire was profiled, and TCRdb retains in-frame clones only, with some absent. The sample shows about 100,000 clones, 70% to 90% of them seen only once. Sample: peripheral blood. These receptors were collected from a human donor in a cohort sampled during active COVID-19.

A single count supports this clone. The J gene is TRBJ1-2, the V gene TRBV7-2; D is unresolved. The germline V and J ends were trimmed by 3 bases and 1 base, with 9 bases remaining between them. The CDR3 extends over 14 amino acids. Germline CDR1 reads SGHTA; CDR2 reads FQGNSA. CDR3 protein: CASSLTGSNYGYTF. CDR3 DNA sequence: TGTGCCAGCAGCTTGACCGGGAGTAACTATGGCTACACCTTC.

The count of this clone is one. The chain couples TRBV7-2 to TRBJ2-1; D is undetermined. The CDR3 runs to 12 residues. Germline V lookup: CDR1 SGHTA, CDR2 FQGNSA. Trimming stripped 5 bases from V and 8 bases from J, with 10 bases between. The CDR3 protein is CASSLLSHEQFF. The CDR3 DNA reads TGTGCCAGCAGCCTCTTATCCCATGAGCAGTTCTTC. The full variable domain, in which reference TRBV7-2 and TRBJ2-1 provide the parts outside the CDR3, is GAGVSQSPSNKVTEKGKDVELRCDPISGHTALYWYRQSLGQGLEFLIYFQGNSAPDKSGLPSDRFSAERTGGSVSTLTIQRTQQEDSAVYLCASSLLSHEQFFGPGTRLTVL.

V is TRBV6-5 and J is TRBJ2-5; the D gene is possibly TRBD2 (6 bases). Between the trimmed V and J ends, which lost 7 bases and 3 bases, there was a span of 15 bases. Germline CDR1 and CDR2: MNHEY and SVGAGI. The CDR3 consists of 14 residues. CDR3 nucleotide sequence: TGTGCCAGCAACAACCGGGACTCCGAAGAGACCCAGTACTTC. This translates into CASNNRDSEETQYF.

This clone was counted only a few times. The rearrangement links TRBV30 to TRBJ1-1; no clear D. Trimming cost V 3 bases and J 2 bases, with 7 bases left between them. CDR3 size: 12 residues. Per germline, CDR1 GTSNPN and CDR2 SVGIG (reference sequence). CDR3 coding DNA: TGTGCCTGGAGACAGTTTAACACTGAAGCTTTCTTT. Residues: CAWRQFNTEAFF.

V usage is TRBV7-6 and J usage is TRBJ2-7; the match to TRBD1 covers 8 bases. Germline V gene lookup returns CDR1 SGHVS and CDR2 FNYEAQ. The length of the CDR3 is 16 residues. V was pared by 5 bases and J by 4 bases, with 13 bases of the junction left unmatched. The CDR3 sequence: CASSPTPGTGGYEQYF. The CDR3, as DNA: TGTGCCAGCAGCCCCACCCCGGGTACAGGGGGTTACGAGCAGTACTTC.

Only a few counts were recorded for this clone. This chain joins TRBV27 and TRBJ1-2, with D uncertain. The V end lost 4 bases, the J end lost 0 bases, and 9 bases lay between the germline ends. The CDR3 has 14 residues. Germline CDR1 is MNHEY and CDR2 is SMNVEV (reference sequence). CDR3 DNA sequence: TGTGCCAGCAGTTATTACAGAGCTAACTATGGCTACACCTTC. Protein: CASSYYRANYGYTF.

The chain has TRBV6-2 or TRBV6-3 and TRBJ2-7; 7 positions agree with TRBD1. After removal of 1 base from V and 10 bases from J, the junction contained 7 bases not matched to a gene. The CDR3 is 13 residues long. The germline gives CDR1 MNHEY, CDR2 SVGEGT. The CDR3 DNA is TGTGCCAGCAGTTACTTTGGACAGGCGGAACAGTACTTC. Protein product: CASSYFGQAEQYF.

This sequence joins TRBV13 and TRBJ2-1; 13 nucleotides agree with TRBD2. The germline CDR1 and CDR2 sequences are PRHDT and FYEKMQ (reference sequence). J was trimmed by 6 bases and V by 11 bases; bases with no gene match: 13. The CDR3 spans 16 residues. The CDR3 region is CASGRTSGSISNEQFF. CDR3 coding DNA: TGTGCCTCCGGAAGGACTAGCGGGAGTATAAGCAATGAGCAGTTCTTC.

The CDR3 bases are TGTGCCCACAAATGGGGCCGAAACACTGAAGCTTTCTTT. It translates to CAHKWGRNTEAFF. The chain carries TRBV6-5 and TRBJ1-1; a possible D gene is TRBD1 (5 bases). From germline, CDR1 is MNHEY and CDR2 SVGAGI. The V end was cut by 11 bases, the J end by 2 bases, with 15 bases between. The CDR3 length is 13 residues.

The J gene is TRBJ1-2, the V gene TRBV5-4, with D tentatively TRBD1 (6 bases). Between the trimmed V and J ends, which lost 5 bases and 4 bases, there was a span of 18 bases. This CDR3 region has 15 residues. Germline CDR1 reads SGHNT; CDR2 reads YYREEE (reference sequence). CDR3 DNA: TGTGCCAGCAGACATAGGACCGACAGGTCCTATGGCTACACCTTC. It codes for CASRHRTDRSYGYTF.

V gene TRBV18 combines with J gene TRBJ1-3; 9 nucleotides align to TRBD1. Germline V gene lookup returns CDR1 KGHSH and CDR2 LQKENI. There are 17 residues in the CDR3. With V trimmed by 3 bases and J by 1 base, 7 bases remained unmatched. CDR3 nucleotide sequence: TGTGCCAGCTCACCGGCGTTACAGGGGGCGTCTGGAAACACCATATATTTT. As protein: CASSPALQGASGNTIYF.

V and J are TRBV24-1 and TRBJ2-5, with 11 bases lining up with TRBD2. V was pared by 4 bases and J by 1 base, with 7 bases of the junction left unmatched. From germline, CDR1 is KGHDR and CDR2 SFDVKD. The CDR3 is made up of 17 amino acids. CDR3 loop: CATSDPSGGPIQETQYF. CDR3 sequence (DNA): TGTGCCACCAGTGACCCTAGCGGGGGGCCCATCCAAGAGACCCAGTACTTC.

V usage is TRBV7-9 and J usage is TRBJ1-6; D remains ambiguous. V lost 3 bases, J lost 5 bases, and 11 bases lay in between. This CDR3 is built from 15 residues. Germline loops: CDR1 SEHNR, CDR2 FQNEAQ (reference sequence). The CDR3 sequence: CASSLKSYHNSPLHF. In DNA, the CDR3 is TGTGCCAGCAGCTTGAAAAGCTACCATAATTCACCCCTCCACTTT.

The CDR3 DNA reads as TGTGCCAGCAGTGAGTCGATAGCGGGAGGCTCTGAGCAGTTCTTC. This sequence encodes CASSESIAGGSEQFF. V and J are TRBV2 and TRBJ2-1; 10 bases map to TRBD2. There are 15 residues in the CDR3. CDR1 is SNHLY, CDR2 FYNNEI, per germline. Trimming cost V 3 bases and J 9 bases; bases outside gene matches: 8.

The chain combines TRBV7-2 with TRBJ1-2; D unclear. This CDR3 spans 14 amino acids. Trimming left V 0 bases short and J 2 bases short, with 7 bases between. The V gene's germline CDR1 is SGHTA and CDR2 FQGNSA. In DNA form, the CDR3 reads TGTGCCAGCAGCTTAGCGGCCAAGAACTATGGCTACACCTTC. This encodes CASSLAAKNYGYTF.

The J gene is TRBJ2-7, the V gene TRBV4-3; a possible D gene is TRBD1 (5 bases). Germline values: CDR1 LGHNA, CDR2 YSLEER. V lost 3 bases and J 0 bases, leaving 12 bases between the germline ends. CDR3 length: 15 residues. The CDR3 DNA follows: TGCGCCAGCAGCCAGGGTTTGGGGCCCTCCTACGAGCAGTACTTC. Amino acid sequence: CASSQGLGPSYEQYF.

The chain carries TRBV27 and TRBJ2-2; a weak D match, TRBD1 (6 bases). The V end was cut by 8 bases, the J end by 0 bases, with 16 bases between. The CDR3 sequence is 16 residues long. CDR1 is MNHEY, CDR2 SMNVEV, per germline (reference sequence). CDR3 coding DNA: TGTGCCAGCTCCCGCACCGGACAGTCGAACACCGGGGAGCTGTTTTTT. Translating it yields CASSRTGQSNTGELFF.

The chain couples TRBV6-2 or TRBV6-3 to TRBJ2-1; TRBD2 agrees at 13 bases. Germline V lookup: CDR1 MNHEY, CDR2 SVGEGT. The CDR3 runs 17 residues. The V and J ends lost 2 bases and 3 bases, in that order; junction bases with no gene match: 4. The CDR3 reads CASSYARLAGGYNEQFF. In nucleotides, the CDR3 is TGTGCCAGCAGTTACGCCAGACTAGCGGGAGGCTACAATGAGCAGTTCTTC.

The chain links TRBV6-5 to TRBJ2-7; 7 nucleotides align to TRBD1. Germline V gene sequence: CDR1 MNHEY, CDR2 SVGAGI. This CDR3 has 15 amino acids. Trimming removed 5 bases from V and 6 bases from J; junction bases left unmatched: 13. The CDR3 nucleotides read TGTGCCAGCAGTCCTATTCGACAGGGTTACTCCGAGCAGTACTTC. Amino acids: CASSPIRQGYSEQYF.

The chain recombines TRBV10-1 with TRBJ2-5, with D maybe TRBD1 (5 bases). The CDR3 is made up of 14 amino acids. V was clipped by 4 bases and J by 0 bases, with 9 bases between them. The germline gives CDR1 WNHNN, CDR2 SYGVQD (reference sequence). The CDR3 DNA sequence: TGCGCCAGCAGTGGTTCAGGGTACCAAGAGACCCAGTACTTC. Protein product: CASSGSGYQETQYF.

CDR3: CASSVERYTEAFF. The CDR3 region has the DNA TGTGCCAGCAGCGTAGAGAGATACACTGAAGCTTTCTTT. The chain combines TRBV9 with TRBJ1-1; D call uncertain. The CDR3 has 13 residues. Trimming took off 0 bases at V and 3 bases at J, with 6 bases between the two ends. CDR1 is SGDLS and CDR2 is YYNGEE in the germline V gene.

This rearrangement joins TRBV6-5 to TRBJ1-4; the match to TRBD1 covers 10 bases. The CDR3 totals 15 residues. The trim removed 4 bases at V and 8 bases at J, leaving 7 bases unmatched. Germline V gives CDR1 MNHEY, CDR2 SVGAGI. Here the CDR3 DNA reads TGTGCCAGCAGTTTCGACGGGACAGGGGTCGAAAAACTGTTTTTT. It translates to CASSFDGTGVEKLFF.

The chain has TRBV9 and TRBJ1-4; no clear D gene. This CDR3 is built from 14 residues. V was clipped by 0 bases and J by 5 bases, with 8 bases between them. Germline V gene lookup returns CDR1 SGDLS and CDR2 YYNGEE. CDR3 in amino acids: CASSVAVANEKLFF. The CDR3 bases are TGTGCCAGCAGCGTAGCCGTAGCGAATGAAAAACTGTTTTTT.

The chain joins TRBV19 to TRBJ2-1; D is possibly TRBD2 (6 bases). In germline, CDR1 is LNHDA, CDR2 SQIVND (reference sequence). Trimming pared 4 bases from V and 12 bases from J, leaving 19 bases between. CDR3 length: 14 amino acids. CDR3 residues: CASSTYGSRIGQFF. The CDR3 DNA reads as TGTGCCAGTAGTACCTACGGGAGTCGTATAGGGCAGTTCTTC.

This clone was seen a handful of times. This chain links TRBV2 with TRBJ2-2, with D possibly being TRBD1 (6 bases). Germline values: CDR1 SNHLY, CDR2 FYNNEI. Trimming took off 11 bases at V and 5 bases at J, with 18 bases between the two ends. This CDR3 contains 14 residues. CDR3 coding DNA: TGTGCCGCGCATCAGGGGAGAGAGACCGGGGAGCTGTTTTTT. Translated, it gives CAAHQGRETGELFF.